The clone carrying this T cell receptor (beta chain) was seen once. Its antigen is not known. The CDR3 totals 13 residues. Germline CDR1 is SGHNT and CDR2 is YENEEA. The V and J ends lost 1 base and 3 bases respectively, with 6 bases between them. The source of the sample is a study of cytomegalovirus exposure and HLA in healthy donors. The study's findings and limits: The majority of CMV-associated TCR beta chains were reported as apparently HLA-restricted in a later analysis. V- and J-gene trimming in TCR beta was tied to a missense DCLRE1C variant by an analysis performed later.

At collection, donors were nominally healthy, but unrecorded immune exposures were probable. Use of 60 Vbeta and 13 Jbeta primers characterized the PCR. Only in-frame clones appear in the TCRdb table, and some are missing; sequencing was by immunoSEQ multiplex PCR. The profile covers some 170,000 clones, with approximately 72% appearing a single time and roughly 2.5% taken by the ten largest. The chain uses TRBV11-3 and TRBJ2-5; possible D gene TRBD2, 5 bases. Specimen: PBMCs. This TCR was recovered from a human donor in good health. The CDR3 region is CASSLGEKETQYF. Written as DNA, the CDR3 is TGTGCCAGCAGCTTAGGGGAGAAAGAGACCCAGTACTTC.